The T cell receptor (beta chain) under discussion was sequenced for a study of cytomegalovirus exposure and HLA in healthy donors. With 60 Vbeta and 13 Jbeta primers, the PCR was carried out. Measured with immunoSEQ multiplex PCR; TCRdb has only the in-frame clones, and not every one. Seen here are about 99,000 clones, approximately 70% observed once, and the top ten hold approximately 3.5%. This clonotype was sampled from a woman aged 45-65 years in good health and CMV-seronegative. Sequenced sample: PBMCs.

CDR3 nucleotide sequence: TGTGCCAGTAGTATACTAGCGGGGACAGATACGCAGTATTTT. As protein: CASSILAGTDTQYF. This chain uses TRBV19 with TRBJ2-3, with 9 bases matching TRBD2. The CDR3 extends over 14 amino acids. Losses at the gene ends were 2 bases for V and 3 bases for J; bases not matched to a gene: 0. Germline V gene sequence: CDR1 LNHDA, CDR2 SQIVND (reference sequence).